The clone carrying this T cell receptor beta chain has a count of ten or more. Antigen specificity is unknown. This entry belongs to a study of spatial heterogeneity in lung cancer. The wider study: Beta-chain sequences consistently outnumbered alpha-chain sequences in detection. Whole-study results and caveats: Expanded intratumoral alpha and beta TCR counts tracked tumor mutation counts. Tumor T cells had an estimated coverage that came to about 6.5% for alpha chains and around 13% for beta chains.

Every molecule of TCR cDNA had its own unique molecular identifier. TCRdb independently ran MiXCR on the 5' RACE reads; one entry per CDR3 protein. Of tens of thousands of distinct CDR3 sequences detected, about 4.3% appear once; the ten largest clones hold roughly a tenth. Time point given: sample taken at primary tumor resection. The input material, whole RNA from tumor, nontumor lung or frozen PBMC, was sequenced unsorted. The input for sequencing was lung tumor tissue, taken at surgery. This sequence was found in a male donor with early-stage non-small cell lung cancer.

CDR3 DNA: TGCAGTGCTCCTAGCGGGAGATTTCTCCACGAGCAGTACTTC. It yields the protein CSAPSGRFLHEQYF. The genes are TRBV20-1 and TRBJ2-7; 10 nucleotides agree with TRBD2. Germline V gene sequence: CDR1 DFQATT, CDR2 SNEGSKA (reference sequence). The length of the CDR3 is 14 residues. With V trimmed by 5 bases and J by 5 bases, 9 bases remained unmatched.